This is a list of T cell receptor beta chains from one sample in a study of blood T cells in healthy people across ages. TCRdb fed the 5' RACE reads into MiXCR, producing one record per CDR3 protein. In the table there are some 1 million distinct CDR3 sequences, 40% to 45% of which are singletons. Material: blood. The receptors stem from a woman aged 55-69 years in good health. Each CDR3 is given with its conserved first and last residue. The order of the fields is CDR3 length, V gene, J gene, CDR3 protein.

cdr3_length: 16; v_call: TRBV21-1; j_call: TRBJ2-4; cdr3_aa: CATLWGRGVAKNIQYF
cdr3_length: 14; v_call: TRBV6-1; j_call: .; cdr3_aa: CASTNGGGFYEQYF
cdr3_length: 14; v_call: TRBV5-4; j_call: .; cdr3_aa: CASTWGTGDREQYF
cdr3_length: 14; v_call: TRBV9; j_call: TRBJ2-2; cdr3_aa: CASSDRLGTGELFF
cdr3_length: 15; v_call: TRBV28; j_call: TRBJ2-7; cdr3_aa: CASRTTSGSSYEQYF
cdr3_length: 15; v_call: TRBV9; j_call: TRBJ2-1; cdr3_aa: CASSVEASAYNEQFF
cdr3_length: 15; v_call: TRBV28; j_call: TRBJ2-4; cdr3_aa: CASSVGARAKNIQYF
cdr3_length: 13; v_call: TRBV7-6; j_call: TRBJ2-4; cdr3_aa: CASSSTLKNIQYF
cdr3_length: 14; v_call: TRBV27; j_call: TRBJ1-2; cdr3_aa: CASSYQGGNYGYTF
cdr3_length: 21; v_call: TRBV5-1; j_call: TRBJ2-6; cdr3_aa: CASSTGLAGWVANSGANVLTF
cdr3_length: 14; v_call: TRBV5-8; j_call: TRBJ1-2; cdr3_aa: CASSLFIDGNGYTF
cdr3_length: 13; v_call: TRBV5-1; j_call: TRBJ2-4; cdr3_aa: CASSPHRENIQYF
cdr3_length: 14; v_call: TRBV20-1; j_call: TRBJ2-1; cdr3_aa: CSASGRSLYNEQFF
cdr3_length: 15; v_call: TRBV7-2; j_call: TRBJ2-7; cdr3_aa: CASSHAGQGNYEQYF
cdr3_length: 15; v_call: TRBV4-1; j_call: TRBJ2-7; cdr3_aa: CASSQAGDRGYEQYF
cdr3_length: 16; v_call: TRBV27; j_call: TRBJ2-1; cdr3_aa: CASSLWGGGSYNEQFF
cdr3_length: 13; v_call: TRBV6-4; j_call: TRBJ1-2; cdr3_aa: CASSDQGNYGYTF
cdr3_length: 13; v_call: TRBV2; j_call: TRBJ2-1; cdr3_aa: CASSEQGLNEQFF
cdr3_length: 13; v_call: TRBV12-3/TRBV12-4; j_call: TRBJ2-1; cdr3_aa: CASSSSGANEQFF
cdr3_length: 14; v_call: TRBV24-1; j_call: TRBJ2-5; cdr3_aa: CATGKATSFNEQYF
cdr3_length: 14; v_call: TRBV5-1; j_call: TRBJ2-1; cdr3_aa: CASSLVIQGNEQFF
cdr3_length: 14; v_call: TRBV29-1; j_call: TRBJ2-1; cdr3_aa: CSVVGTGGHNEQFF
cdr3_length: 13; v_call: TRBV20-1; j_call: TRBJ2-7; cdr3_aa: CSTRNILAREQYF
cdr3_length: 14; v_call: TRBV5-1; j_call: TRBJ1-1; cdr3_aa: CASSLDRRNTEAFF
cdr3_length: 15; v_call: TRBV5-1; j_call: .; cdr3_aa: CASSLGAVGYNEQYF
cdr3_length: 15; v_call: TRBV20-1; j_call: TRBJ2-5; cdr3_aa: CSARPAAGSSGEQYF
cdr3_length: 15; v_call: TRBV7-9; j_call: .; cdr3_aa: CASSPRLAGNYEQYF
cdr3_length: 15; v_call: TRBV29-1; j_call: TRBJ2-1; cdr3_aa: CSSLSGGGLNNEQFF
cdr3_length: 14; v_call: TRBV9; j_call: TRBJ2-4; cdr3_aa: CASSVSGSKNIQYF
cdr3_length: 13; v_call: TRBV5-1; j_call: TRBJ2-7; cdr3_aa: CASRGADGYEQYF
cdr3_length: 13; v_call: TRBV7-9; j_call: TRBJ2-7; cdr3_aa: CASSSSSGYEQYF
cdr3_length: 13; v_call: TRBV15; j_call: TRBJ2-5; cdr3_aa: CATSRGGRETQYF
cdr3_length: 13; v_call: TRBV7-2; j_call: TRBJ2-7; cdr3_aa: CASSPTSYYEQYF
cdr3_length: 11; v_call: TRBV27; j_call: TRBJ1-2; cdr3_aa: CASRHAYGYTF
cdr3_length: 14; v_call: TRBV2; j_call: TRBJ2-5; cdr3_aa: CASTPGTGGFKQYF
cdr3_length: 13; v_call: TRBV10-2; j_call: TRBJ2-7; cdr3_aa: CASKGRGRGEQYF
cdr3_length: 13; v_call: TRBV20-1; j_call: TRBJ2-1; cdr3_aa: CSADGTGGNEQFF
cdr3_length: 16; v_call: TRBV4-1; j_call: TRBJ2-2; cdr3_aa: CASSLRLASNTGELFF
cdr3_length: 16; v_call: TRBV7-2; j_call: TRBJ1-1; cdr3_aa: CASTKSPGQLNTEAFF
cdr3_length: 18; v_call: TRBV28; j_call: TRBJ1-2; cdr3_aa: CASSVYTGTGRANYGYTF
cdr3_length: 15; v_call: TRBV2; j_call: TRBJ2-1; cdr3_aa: CASVTRALNYNEQFF
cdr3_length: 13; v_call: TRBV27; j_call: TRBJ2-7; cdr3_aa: CASSRTDGYEQYF
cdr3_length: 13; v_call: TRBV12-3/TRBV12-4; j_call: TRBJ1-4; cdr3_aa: CASRNSQDSVLFF
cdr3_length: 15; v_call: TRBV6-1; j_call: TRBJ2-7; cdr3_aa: CASMGYKLRAYEQYF